The sequence of this T cell receptor beta chain was determined in a study of CD8 T cells in Susac syndrome (dated 2019 in TCRdb). About the study as a whole: Of the Susac syndrome patients who were sequenced, over five had clinically active disease and roughly 8 were in clinical remission. At blood withdrawal, Susac syndrome patients were therapy-naive, treated with corticosteroids (with IVIg additionally given to some), or treated with IVIg alone. Whether CD8+ T cell activation and differentiation in Susac syndrome was antigen driven was tested using repertoire sequencing. Points the paper makes about the study in general: The number of individuals in the TCR sequencing and HLA analysis was acknowledged as relatively small. The CD4+ T cell repertoire of patients with Susac syndrome showed no detectable clonal expansion.

RNA was extracted with the RNeasy kit and roughly 0.5 to 1 ug was reverse transcribed using random hexamers. The immunoSEQ multiplex PCR assay, which covers 54 Vbeta and 13 Jbeta segments, was used to amplify TCR beta CDR3 regions. Bias from PCR amplification was corrected by using a synthetic template baseline for primer optimization and for computational correction. In the source study's methods: Reads were annotated to V, D and J genes per IMGT and analyzed with immunoSEQ Analyzer, keeping only productive sequences. To calculate clonality, Shannon entropy was normalized by log2 of the number of productive unique sequences and then subtracted from one. For each patient and control, public and private clones were evaluated among the 100 most prevalent clones. Susac-specific clones were defined as absent from healthy and MS cohorts, around 980 published viral clones and other ImmuneACCESS disease sequences. TCRdb reran the public reads through fastp at Q25 and MiXCR, keeping productive beta chains. Under each unique CDR3 protein, matching rows form one entry showing the most common genes and DNA. The V and J calls come from TCRdb's annotation, not from the publication. This sample gives some 96,000 distinct CDR3 sequences in total; 90% to 95% of them show up just once. About 0.28% of the sample is taken by the ten largest.

Trimming at the junction amounts to 7 bases on V and 4 bases on J, and the germline ends lie 16 bases apart. The CDR3 runs 14 amino acids, cysteine and phenylalanine included. Of the read, only the CDR3 DNA is kept; its 42 bases are in frame from base 1. High-throughput TCR beta sequencing profiled peripheral blood CD8+ and CD4+ T cells from healthy donors, Susac syndrome patients and multiple sclerosis patients. The Susac syndrome patients fulfilled recently defined diagnostic criteria for either definite or probable disease. Bulk CD8+ and CD4+ T cells were purified by magnetic negative isolation, whereas CD8+ TEMRA cells were enriched by FACS. Blood was collected in EDTA tubes and processed within 24 hours, with PBMCs isolated through density gradient centrifugation. PBMCs intended for TCR sequencing were cryopreserved in liquid nitrogen and thawed later in a water bath at 37 degrees C. A purity of at least 90% was achieved for sorted or isolated CD4+, CD8+ and CD8+ TEMRA cells.

Points on this clonotype: Its antigen remains undetermined. No clone much larger than this one lies a single base away; base qualities are absent.

The origin of this receptor is a human donor with Susac syndrome. Recombination joined TRBV12-3 or TRBV12-4 with TRBJ2-5; TRBD2 is possibly the D segment (7 matching bases). Material: CD4+ T cells from PBMCs. The CDR3 reads CASKVSGGGETQYF. The nucleotide sequence is TGTGCCAGCAAAGTTTCGGGGGGCGGAGAGACCCAGTACTTC.